Listed here is a single TCR beta chain. Seattle-derived patients entered the study during active infection and were followed longitudinally. The CDR3 has 13 amino acids. V lost 6 bases, J lost 6 bases, and 5 bases stayed unmatched. This entry belongs to a study of blood T cell repertoires in COVID-19. Background on the study: In each case, the material was cDNA or gDNA derived from T cells, B-cell-depleted T cells, or PBMCs.

The assay was immunoSEQ multiplex PCR, and TCRdb's table has in-frame clones only and misses some. The profile shows 250,000 to 350,000 clones, about 80% of them singletons. This TCR came from a person aged 65 to 85 with COVID-19, enrolled during active disease. The chain combines TRBV12-3 or TRBV12-4 with TRBJ2-1; 7 bases match TRBD2. Sequencing used peripheral blood. DNA for the CDR3: TGTGCCAGCAGGCCAAGCGGGGCCAATGAGCAGTTCTTC. It specifies CASRPSGANEQFF.